This passage covers 13 T cell receptor beta chains from one sample sequenced in a study of molecular identifiers for immune sequencing clone quantification. TCRdb reprocessed the PCR reads with MiXCR, giving one entry per CDR3 protein. The table lists around 100,000 distinct CDR3 sequences, under 40% of them singletons, with around 4.2% in the top ten. Sequencing used naive CD8+ T cells from blood, with Jurkat cell RNA spiked in. Documented subset: FACS-sorted CD8+CD4-CCR7+CD45RA+ naive T cells. These receptors came from a human donor in good health. Some libraries in this study had Jurkat cell RNA spiked in.

This clonotype appeared many times. The CDR3 loop is CASSRDSGTDTQYF. The CDR3 nucleotides read TGTGCCAGCAGTCGGGACAGTGGGACAGATACGCAGTATTTT. The rearrangement joins TRBV28 to TRBJ2-3; 7 bases align to TRBD1. The trim removed 5 bases at V and 3 bases at J, leaving 5 bases unmatched. Germline CDR1 and CDR2: MDHEN and SYDVKM. There are 14 residues in the CDR3.

The chain has TRBV5-1 and TRBJ1-4; 8 bases align to TRBD1. There are 15 residues in the CDR3. Trimming took 0 bases from V and 8 from J; bases not matched to a gene: 6. The germline V gene encodes CDR1 SGHRS and CDR2 YFSETQ. This chain's CDR3 is CASSLDGDRPEKLFF. CDR3 DNA: TGCGCCAGCAGCTTGGATGGGGACAGGCCAGAAAAACTGTTTTTT.

This clonotype has at least ten counts. The rearrangement links TRBV28 to TRBJ1-5; perhaps TRBD1 as D (6 bases). The germline V and J ends were trimmed by 8 bases and 4 bases, with 9 bases remaining between them. This CDR3 contains 12 residues. Germline V gives CDR1 MDHEN, CDR2 SYDVKM. CDR3 protein: CASRTANQPQHF. Here the CDR3 DNA reads TGTGCCAGCCGGACAGCTAATCAGCCCCAGCATTTT.

On this clonotype: A read error may be the cause here, since a much bigger clone is one base away. The chain carries TRBV25-1 and TRBJ2-1; TRBD2 aligns across 9 bases. This CDR3 spans 18 amino acids. Germline V gives CDR1 MGHDK, CDR2 SYGVNS. The CDR3 protein is CASREYRVIAGDYNEQFF. The DNA for the CDR3 is TGTGCCAGCAGAGAATATAGAGTAATAGCGGGGGACTACAATGAGCAGTTCTTC.

Comment on this clonotype: The germline gene is not matched at one end of the junction; a read error may be the cause. J is TRBJ1-1 and V is TRBV5-1; unclear D gene. The CDR3 length is 13 residues. Germline CDR1 reads SGHRS; CDR2 reads YFSETQ. The CDR3 DNA reads as TGCGCCAGCAGCTTGATACAGAACACTGAAGCTTACTTT. This codes for CASSLIQNTEAYF.

Details on this clonotype: Compared with germline, one end of the junction differs, possibly owing to a read error. The chain couples TRBV4-1 to TRBJ2-7; the D gene is possibly TRBD1 (6 bases). The CDR3 length is 17 residues. Germline lookup yields CDR1 MGHRA and CDR2 YSYEKL. CDR3 sequence reads: CASSQEIQGWGPYEQSF. The CDR3 nucleotides read TGCGCCAGCAGCCAAGAGATTCAGGGGTGGGGCCCCTACGAGCAGTCCTTC.

This chain links TRBV7-9 with TRBJ2-7; TRBD1 might be the D (6 bases). The CDR3 is made up of 15 amino acids. Trimming pared 4 bases from V and 6 bases from J, leaving 19 bases between. The germline V gene encodes CDR1 SEHNR and CDR2 FQNEAQ (reference sequence). The CDR3 loop reads CASSSPGTPVFEQYF. In DNA, the CDR3 is TGTGCCAGCAGCTCCCCCGGGACACCGGTGTTCGAGCAGTACTTC.

This clonotype was recorded a few times. V gene TRBV28 combines with J gene TRBJ2-2; the D gene could be TRBD1 or TRBD2 (5 bases each). V was trimmed by 6 bases and J by 3 bases, leaving 11 bases between them. The CDR3 sequence is 14 residues long. Germline V gene data show CDR1 as MDHEN and CDR2 as SYDVKM. DNA of the CDR3: TGTGCCAGCAGCCGCTGGGGGTACACCGGGGAGCTGTTTTTT. Residues: CASSRWGYTGELFF.

The chain joins TRBV29-1 to TRBJ2-1, with D possibly being TRBD2 (5 bases). From germline, CDR1 is SQVTM and CDR2 ANQGSEA. Trimming cost V 4 bases and J 8 bases, with 15 bases left between them. The CDR3 is 13 amino acids. CDR3 loop: CSVALVFRYEQFF. The CDR3, as DNA: TGCAGCGTTGCACTAGTCTTTCGGTATGAGCAGTTCTTC.

The chain has TRBV13 and TRBJ2-3; TRBD2 matches at 8 bases. CDR3 length: 17 amino acids. From germline, CDR1 is PRHDT and CDR2 FYEKMQ (reference sequence). V trimming: 5 bases; J trimming: 2 bases; junction bases outside the gene matches: 12. CDR3 coding DNA: TGTGCCAGCAGCCCAGAACTAGCGGCCGAAATCACAGATACGCAGTATTTT. It encodes CASSPELAAEITDTQYF.

The chain carries TRBV6-5 and TRBJ1-1; the D is unclear. In germline, CDR1 is MNHEY, CDR2 SVGAGI. The ends were cut back, 10 bases at V and 6 bases at J, with 18 bases in the middle. The CDR3 is made up of 13 amino acids. The CDR3 nucleotides read TGTGCCACCCTGGGAGGATCAACCTCTGAAGCTTTCTTT. Amino acids: CATLGGSTSEAFF.

As for this clonotype: Given a much more abundant clone one base away, this may be a read error. CDR3 residues: CASSLLTGNNPGELFF. The CDR3 DNA sequence: TGCGCCAGCAGCTTGTTGACAGGGAATAATCCCGGGGAGCTGTTTTTT. The rearrangement links TRBV5-1 to TRBJ2-2; 7 nucleotides match TRBD1. Losses at the gene ends were 1 base for V and 6 bases for J; bases not matched to a gene: 9. The CDR3 covers 16 residues. Germline values: CDR1 SGHRS, CDR2 YFSETQ.

For this clonotype: A much larger clone lies a single base off, so this may be a read error. The chain recombines TRBV29-1 with TRBJ2-2; D might be TRBD1 (6 bases). The V gene's germline CDR1 is SQVTM and CDR2 ANQGSEA. CDR3 length equals 13 residues. The CDR3, as DNA: TGCAGCGTTGAGGGCCGGGACACCGGGGAGCTGTATTTT. It is translated as CSVEGRDTGELYF.